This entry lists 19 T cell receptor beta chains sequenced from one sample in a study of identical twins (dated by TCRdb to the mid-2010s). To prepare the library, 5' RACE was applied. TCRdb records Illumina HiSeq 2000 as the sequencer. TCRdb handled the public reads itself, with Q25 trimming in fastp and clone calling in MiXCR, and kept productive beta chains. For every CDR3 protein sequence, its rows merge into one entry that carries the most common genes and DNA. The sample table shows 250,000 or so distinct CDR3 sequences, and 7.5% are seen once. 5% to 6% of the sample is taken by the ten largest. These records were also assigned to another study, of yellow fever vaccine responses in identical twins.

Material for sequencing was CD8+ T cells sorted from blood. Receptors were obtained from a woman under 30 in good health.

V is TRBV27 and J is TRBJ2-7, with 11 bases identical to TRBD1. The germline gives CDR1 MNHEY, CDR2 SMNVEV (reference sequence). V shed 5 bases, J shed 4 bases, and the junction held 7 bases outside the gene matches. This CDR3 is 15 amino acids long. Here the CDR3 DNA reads TGTGCCAGCAGTCCGCGGACAGGGGGCTATTACGAGCAGTACTTC. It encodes CASSPRTGGYYEQYF.

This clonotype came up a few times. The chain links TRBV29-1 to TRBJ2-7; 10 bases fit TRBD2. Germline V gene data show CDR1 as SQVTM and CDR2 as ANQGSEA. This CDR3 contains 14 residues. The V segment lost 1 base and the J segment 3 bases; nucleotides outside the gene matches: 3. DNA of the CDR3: TGCAGCGTTGAAGTCGCTAGCGGGAGCTACGAGCAGTACTTC. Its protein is CSVEVASGSYEQYF.

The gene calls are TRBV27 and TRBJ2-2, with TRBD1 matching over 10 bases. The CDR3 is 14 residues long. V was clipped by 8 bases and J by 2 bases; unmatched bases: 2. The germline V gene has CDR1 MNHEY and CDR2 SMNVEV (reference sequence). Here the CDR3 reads CASGDRGNTGELFF. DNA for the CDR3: TGTGCCAGCGGGGACAGGGGAAACACCGGGGAGCTGTTTTTT.

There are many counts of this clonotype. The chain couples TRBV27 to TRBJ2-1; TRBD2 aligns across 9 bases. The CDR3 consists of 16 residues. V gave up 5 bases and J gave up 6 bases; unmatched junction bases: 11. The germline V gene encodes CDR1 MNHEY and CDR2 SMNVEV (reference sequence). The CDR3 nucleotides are TGTGCCAGCAGTCCTATAGCGGGGGTGATATCCAATGAGCAGTTCTTC. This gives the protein CASSPIAGVISNEQFF.

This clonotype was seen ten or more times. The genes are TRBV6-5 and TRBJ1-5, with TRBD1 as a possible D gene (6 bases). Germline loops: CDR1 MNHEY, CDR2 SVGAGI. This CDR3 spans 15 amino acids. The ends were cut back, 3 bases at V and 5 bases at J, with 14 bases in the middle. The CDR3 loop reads CASSYDPQGDQPQHF. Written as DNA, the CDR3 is TGTGCCAGCAGTTATGACCCACAGGGCGATCAGCCCCAGCATTTT.

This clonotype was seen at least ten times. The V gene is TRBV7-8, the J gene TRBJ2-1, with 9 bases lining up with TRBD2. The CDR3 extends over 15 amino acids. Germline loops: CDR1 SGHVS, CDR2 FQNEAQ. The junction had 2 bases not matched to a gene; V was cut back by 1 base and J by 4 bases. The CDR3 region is CASSLGTSVYNEQFF. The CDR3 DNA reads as TGTGCCAGCAGCTTAGGGACTAGCGTATACAATGAGCAGTTCTTC.

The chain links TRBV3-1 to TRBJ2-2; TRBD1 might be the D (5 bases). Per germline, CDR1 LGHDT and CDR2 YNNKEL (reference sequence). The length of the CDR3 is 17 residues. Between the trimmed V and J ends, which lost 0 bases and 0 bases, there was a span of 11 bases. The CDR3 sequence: CASSQDTQGANTGELFF. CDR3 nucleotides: TGTGCCAGCAGCCAAGATACCCAGGGCGCGAACACCGGGGAGCTGTTTTTT.

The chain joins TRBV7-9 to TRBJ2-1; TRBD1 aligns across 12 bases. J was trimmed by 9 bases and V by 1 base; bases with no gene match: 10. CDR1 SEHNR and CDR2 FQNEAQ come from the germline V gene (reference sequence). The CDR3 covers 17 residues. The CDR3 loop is CASSLETGTGGEIEQFF. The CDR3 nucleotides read TGTGCCAGCAGCTTAGAGACCGGGACAGGGGGCGAAATTGAGCAGTTCTTC.

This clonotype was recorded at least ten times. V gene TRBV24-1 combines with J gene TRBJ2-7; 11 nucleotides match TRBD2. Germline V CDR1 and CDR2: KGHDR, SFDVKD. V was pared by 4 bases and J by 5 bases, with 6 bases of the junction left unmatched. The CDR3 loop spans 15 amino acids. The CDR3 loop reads CATSESLAGGHEQYF. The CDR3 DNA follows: TGTGCCACCAGTGAGTCTCTAGCGGGAGGACACGAGCAGTACTTC.

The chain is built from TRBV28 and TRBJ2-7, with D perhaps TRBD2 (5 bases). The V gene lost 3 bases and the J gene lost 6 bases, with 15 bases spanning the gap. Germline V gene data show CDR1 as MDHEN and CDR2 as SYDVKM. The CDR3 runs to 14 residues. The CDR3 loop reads CASSLDSTRFEQYF. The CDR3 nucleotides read TGTGCCAGCAGTTTGGACTCCACTCGGTTCGAGCAGTACTTC. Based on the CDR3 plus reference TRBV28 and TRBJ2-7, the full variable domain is DVKVTQSSRYLVKRTGEKVFLECVQDMDHENMFWYRQDPGLGLRLIYFSYDVKMKEKGDIPEGYSVSREKKERFSLILESASTNQTSMYLCASSLDSTRFEQYFGPGTRLTVT.

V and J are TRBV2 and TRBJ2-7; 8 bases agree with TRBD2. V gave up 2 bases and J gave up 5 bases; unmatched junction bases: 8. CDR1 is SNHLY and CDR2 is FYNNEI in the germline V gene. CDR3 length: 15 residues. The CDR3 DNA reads TGTGCCAGCAGTGAACCGGGACTAGAAAGCGACGAGCAGTACTTC. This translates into CASSEPGLESDEQYF. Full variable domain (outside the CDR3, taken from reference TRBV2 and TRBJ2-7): EPEVTQTPSHQVTQMGQEVILRCVPISNHLYFYWYRQILGQKVEFLVSFYNNEISEKSEIFDDQFSVERPDGSNFTLKIRSTKLEDSAMYFCASSEPGLESDEQYFGPGTRLTVT.

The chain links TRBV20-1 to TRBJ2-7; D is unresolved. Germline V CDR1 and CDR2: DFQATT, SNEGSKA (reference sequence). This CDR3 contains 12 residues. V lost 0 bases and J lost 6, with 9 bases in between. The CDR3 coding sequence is TGCAGTGCTAGAGATCTTGGTGGCGAGCAGTACGTC. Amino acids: CSARDLGGEQYV.

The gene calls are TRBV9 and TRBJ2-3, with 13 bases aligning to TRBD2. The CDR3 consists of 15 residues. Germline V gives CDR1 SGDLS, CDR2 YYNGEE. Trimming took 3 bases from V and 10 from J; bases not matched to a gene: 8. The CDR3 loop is CASSGTSGRADSQYF. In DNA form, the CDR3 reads TGTGCCAGCAGCGGGACTAGCGGGAGAGCGGATTCGCAGTATTTT.

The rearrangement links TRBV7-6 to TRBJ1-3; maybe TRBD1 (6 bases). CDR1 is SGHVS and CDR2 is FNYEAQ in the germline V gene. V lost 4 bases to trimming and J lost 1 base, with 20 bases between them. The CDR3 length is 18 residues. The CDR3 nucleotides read TGTGCCAGCAGCTCTCGGACCGCAGGGACATCATCTGGAAACACCATATATTTT. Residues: CASSSRTAGTSSGNTIYF.

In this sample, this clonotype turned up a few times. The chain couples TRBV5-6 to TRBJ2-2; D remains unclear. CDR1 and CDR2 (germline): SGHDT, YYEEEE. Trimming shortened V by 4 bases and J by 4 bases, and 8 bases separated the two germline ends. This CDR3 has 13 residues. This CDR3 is CASSPRFTGELFF. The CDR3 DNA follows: TGTGCCAGCAGCCCTCGATTCACCGGGGAGCTGTTTTTT.

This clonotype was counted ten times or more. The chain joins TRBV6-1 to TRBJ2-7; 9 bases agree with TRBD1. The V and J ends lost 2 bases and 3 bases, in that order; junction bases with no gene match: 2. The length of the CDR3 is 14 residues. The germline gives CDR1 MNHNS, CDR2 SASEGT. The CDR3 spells CASSEPTGGYEQYF. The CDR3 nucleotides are TGTGCCAGCAGTGAACCGACAGGGGGCTACGAGCAGTACTTC.

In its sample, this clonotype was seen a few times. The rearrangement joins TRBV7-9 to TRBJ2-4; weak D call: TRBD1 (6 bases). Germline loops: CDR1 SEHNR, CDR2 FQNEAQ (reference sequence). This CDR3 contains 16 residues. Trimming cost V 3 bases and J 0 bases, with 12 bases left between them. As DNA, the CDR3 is TGTGCCAGCAGCTTTCGGGCAGGGGAAGCCAAAAACATTCAGTACTTC. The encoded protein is CASSFRAGEAKNIQYF.

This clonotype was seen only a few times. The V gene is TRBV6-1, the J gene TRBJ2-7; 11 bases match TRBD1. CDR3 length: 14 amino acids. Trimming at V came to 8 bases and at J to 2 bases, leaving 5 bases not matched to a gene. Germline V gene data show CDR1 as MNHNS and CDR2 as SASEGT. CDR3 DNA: TGTGCCAGCGGTCGGGACAGGGGGACCTACGAGCAGTACGTC. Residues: CASGRDRGTYEQYV.

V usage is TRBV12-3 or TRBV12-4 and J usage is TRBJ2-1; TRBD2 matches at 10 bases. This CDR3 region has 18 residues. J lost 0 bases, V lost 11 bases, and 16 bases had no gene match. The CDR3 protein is CARCLALSGGGSYNEQFF. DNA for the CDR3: TGTGCCCGCTGTTTAGCTCTAAGCGGGGGGGGCTCCTACAATGAGCAGTTCTTC.